This T cell receptor (beta chain) was identified during a study of blood T cell repertoires in COVID-19 (dated by TCRdb to 2019 to 2021). Study-level background: Samples covering the acute and convalescent phases of COVID-19 were provided by collaborators in the United States, Italy and Spain. Deeply sampled blood TCRbeta repertoires from subjects exposed to, actively infected with, or recovered from COVID-19 were included in the dataset. HLA class I and class II types, where available, came from metadata supplied by the sample provider rather than from assay-based typing. The material from the prospective study consisted of cDNA or gDNA derived from T cells, B-cell-depleted T cells, or PBMCs. A freely available public database, intended as a resource for researchers studying the immune response to SARS-CoV-2, is where the repertoires were released. Nearly every sample came with metadata listing a de-identified subject ID, COVID-19 status, age in years and sex. Samples were obtained from the ongoing ImmuneRACE study (first 160 participants) and from 950 to 1,500 subjects provided by 6 global collaborators. Here is what the overall study found, with its caveats: The quantity of clinical and demographic metadata differed by source and by participant and was supplied without curation.

This clone was seen more than once but under ten times. No cognate antigen has been identified for it. The record has no base qualities; no much larger clone is one base away. The CDR3 sequence holds 14 residues, the cysteine and phenylalanine included. The retained sequence is limited to the CDR3, 42 bases, with the frame set at the first base. CDR1 SGHRS and CDR2 YFSETQ were looked up in the germline V gene. V was cut back by 2 bases and J by 3 bases, leaving a gap of 11 bases between them. TCRbeta CDR3 regions were amplified from genomic DNA by means of the immunoSEQ Assay, a bias-controlled multiplex PCR. The authors' analysis ran thus. Nucleated cell counts per sample were estimated from amplification of reference gene primers within the assay. Sequence reads were collapsed and filtered to measure the absolute abundance of every unique TCRbeta CDR3 rearrangement. Productive Simpson clonality was computed per sample as the square root of Simpson's diversity index over productive rearrangements. This is the immuneACCESS table as TCRdb keeps it, with only in-frame sequences that have V and J called. A part of the clones is gone; compared with another copy, unresolved V genes explain less than half, and the rest is unexplained. V and J calls plus clone size are reproduced from that table; the DNA served to infer D and trimming. The sample data list 150,000 or so clones, and approximately 82% of these were observed just once. In total, the top ten clones hold over 12% of the sample.

Each collaborating institution followed its own protocols to collect whole blood in K2EDTA tubes. Collaborator samples were shipped for TCRbeta analysis as frozen whole blood, isolated PBMCs, or DNA extracted from either sample type. The sequencing sample was made of peripheral blood. The chain joins TRBV5-1 to TRBJ1-2; the D gene remains uncertain. The receptor was derived from a human donor with acute or convalescent COVID-19. The donor label of this sample is uncertain. CDR3 protein: CASSLVTPDYGYTF. The DNA sequence is TGCGCCAGCAGCTTAGTGACACCCGACTATGGCTACACCTTC.